Reported below is one T cell receptor (beta chain). Its antigen is unknown. This CDR3 is built from 14 residues. Trimming at V came to 6 bases and at J to 0 bases, leaving 3 bases not matched to a gene. Per the germline V gene, CDR1 is SGHRS and CDR2 is YFSETQ. The source of the sample is a study of cytotoxic CD8 clonotypes in ibrutinib-treated CLL. Study-level background: Responses: roughly 24 partial, 2 complete; after median approximately six years, about 15 stayed remitted, approximately twelve progressed. General study points: At progression, clonality fell back toward baseline after rising at ibrutinib response.

Sequencing was performed with immunoSEQ multiplex PCR; in TCRdb, only in-frame clones are kept and a portion is missing. The profile covers over 120,000 clones, with 70% to 80% appearing a single time and roughly 13% taken by the ten largest. The V call is TRBV5-1, the J call TRBJ2-3; TRBD2 matches 8 bases. Sequenced here: PBMCs, sampled after 12 months of ibrutinib treatment. The TCR sequence derives from a human donor with chronic lymphocytic leukemia. The CDR3 coding sequence is TGCGCCAGCACCATAGCGGGAAGCACAGATACGCAGTATTTT. Amino acids: CASTIAGSTDTQYF.